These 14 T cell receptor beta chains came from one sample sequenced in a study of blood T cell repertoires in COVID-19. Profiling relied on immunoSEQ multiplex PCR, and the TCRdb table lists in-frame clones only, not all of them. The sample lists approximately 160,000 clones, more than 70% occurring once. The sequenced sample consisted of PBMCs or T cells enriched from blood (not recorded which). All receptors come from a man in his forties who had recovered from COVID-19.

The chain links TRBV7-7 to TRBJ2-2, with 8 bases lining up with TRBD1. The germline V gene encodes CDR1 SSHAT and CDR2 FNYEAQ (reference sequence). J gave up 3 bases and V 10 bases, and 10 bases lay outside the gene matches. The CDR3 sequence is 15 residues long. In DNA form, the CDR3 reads TGTGCCACTAAACAGGGGGGAACGCACACCGGGGAGCTGTTTTTT. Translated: CATKQGGTHTGELFF.

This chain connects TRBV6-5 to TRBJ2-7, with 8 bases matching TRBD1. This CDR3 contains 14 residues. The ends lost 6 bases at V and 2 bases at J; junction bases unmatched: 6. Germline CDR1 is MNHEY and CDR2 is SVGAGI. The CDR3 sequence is CASSRQGPPYEQYF. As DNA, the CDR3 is TGTGCCAGCAGCCGACAGGGGCCTCCCTACGAGCAGTACTTC.

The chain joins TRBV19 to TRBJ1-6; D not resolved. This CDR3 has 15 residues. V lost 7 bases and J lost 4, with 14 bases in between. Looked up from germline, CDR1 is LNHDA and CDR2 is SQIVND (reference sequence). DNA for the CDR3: TGTGCCAGTACCCCGCGGAGCAGTTATAATTCACCCCTCCACTTT. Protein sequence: CASTPRSSYNSPLHF.

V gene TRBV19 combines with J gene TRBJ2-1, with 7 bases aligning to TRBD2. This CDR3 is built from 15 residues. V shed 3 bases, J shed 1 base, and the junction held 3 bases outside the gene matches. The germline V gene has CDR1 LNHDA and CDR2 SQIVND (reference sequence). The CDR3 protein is CASSILAASYNEQFF. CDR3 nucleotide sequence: TGTGCCAGTAGTATCCTAGCGGCATCCTACAATGAGCAGTTCTTC.

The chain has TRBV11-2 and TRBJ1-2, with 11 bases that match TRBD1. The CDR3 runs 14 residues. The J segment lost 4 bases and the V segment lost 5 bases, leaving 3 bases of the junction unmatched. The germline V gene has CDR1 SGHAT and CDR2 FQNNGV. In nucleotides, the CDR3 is TGTGCCAGCAGCCCGGGGACAGGGGGCTATGGCTACACCTTC. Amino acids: CASSPGTGGYGYTF.

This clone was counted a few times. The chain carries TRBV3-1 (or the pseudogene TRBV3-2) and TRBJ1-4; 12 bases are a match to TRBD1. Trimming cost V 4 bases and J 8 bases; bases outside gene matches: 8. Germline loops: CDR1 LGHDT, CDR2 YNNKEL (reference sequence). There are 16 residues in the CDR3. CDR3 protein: CASSPGTGGFGEKLFF. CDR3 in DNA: TGTGCCAGCAGCCCGGGGACAGGGGGCTTCGGGGAAAAACTGTTTTTT.

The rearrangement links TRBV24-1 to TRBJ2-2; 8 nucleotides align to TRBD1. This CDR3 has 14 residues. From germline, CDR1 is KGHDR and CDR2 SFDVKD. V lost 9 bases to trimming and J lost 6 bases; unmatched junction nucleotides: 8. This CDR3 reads CATGRDRSPGELFF. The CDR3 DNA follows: TGTGCCACCGGTCGGGACAGGAGTCCCGGGGAGCTGTTTTTT.

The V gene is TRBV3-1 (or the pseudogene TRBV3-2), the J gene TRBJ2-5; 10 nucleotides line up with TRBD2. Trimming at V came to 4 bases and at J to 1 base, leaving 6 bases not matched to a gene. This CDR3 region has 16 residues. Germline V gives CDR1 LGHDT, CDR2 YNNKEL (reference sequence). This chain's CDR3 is CASSPLAGVFQETQYF. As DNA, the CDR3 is TGTGCCAGCAGCCCGCTAGCGGGGGTATTCCAAGAGACCCAGTACTTC.

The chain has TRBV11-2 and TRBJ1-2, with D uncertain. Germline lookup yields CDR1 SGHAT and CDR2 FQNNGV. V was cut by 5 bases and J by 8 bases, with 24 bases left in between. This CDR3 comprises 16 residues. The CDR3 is CASSPWAGFDLLGYTF. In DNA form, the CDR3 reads TGTGCCAGCAGCCCCTGGGCGGGGTTCGACCTATTGGGCTACACCTTC.

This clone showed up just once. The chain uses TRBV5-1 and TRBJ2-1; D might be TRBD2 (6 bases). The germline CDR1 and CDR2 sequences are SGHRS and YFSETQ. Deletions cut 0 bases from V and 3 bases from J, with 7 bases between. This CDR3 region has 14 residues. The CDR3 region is CASSLVGSYNEQFF. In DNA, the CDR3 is TGCGCCAGCAGCTTGGTCGGGAGCTACAATGAGCAGTTCTTC.

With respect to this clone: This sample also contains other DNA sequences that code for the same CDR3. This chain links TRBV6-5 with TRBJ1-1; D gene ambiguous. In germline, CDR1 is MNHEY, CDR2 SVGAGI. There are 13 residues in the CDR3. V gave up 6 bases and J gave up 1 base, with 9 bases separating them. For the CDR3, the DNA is TGTGCCAGCAGCCGCGGTGGGAACACTGAAGCTTTCTTT. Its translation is CASSRGGNTEAFF.

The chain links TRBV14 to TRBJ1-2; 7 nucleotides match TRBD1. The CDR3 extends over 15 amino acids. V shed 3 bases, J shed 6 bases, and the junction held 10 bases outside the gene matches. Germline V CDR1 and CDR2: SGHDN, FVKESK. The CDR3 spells CASSHQYGQGDGYTF. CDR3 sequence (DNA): TGTGCCAGCAGCCACCAATATGGGCAGGGGGATGGCTACACCTTC.

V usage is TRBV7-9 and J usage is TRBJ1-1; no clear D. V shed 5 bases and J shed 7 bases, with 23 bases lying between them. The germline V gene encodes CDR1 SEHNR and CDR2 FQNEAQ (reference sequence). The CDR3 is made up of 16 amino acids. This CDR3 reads CASSPGESAKVFEAFF. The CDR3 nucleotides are TGTGCCAGCAGCCCTGGTGAGAGCGCTAAGGTATTTGAAGCTTTCTTT. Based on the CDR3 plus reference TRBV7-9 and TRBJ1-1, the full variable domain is DTGVSQNPRHKITKRGQNVTFRCDPISEHNRLYWYRQTLGQGPEFLTYFQNEAQLEKSRLLSDRFSAERPKGSFSTLEIQRTEQGDSAMYLCASSPGESAKVFEAFFGQGTRLTVV.

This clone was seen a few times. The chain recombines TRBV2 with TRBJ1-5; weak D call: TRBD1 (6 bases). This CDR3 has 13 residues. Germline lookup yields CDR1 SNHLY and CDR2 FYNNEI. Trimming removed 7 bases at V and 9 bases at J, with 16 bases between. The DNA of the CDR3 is TGTGCCAGCAACTTGGACAGTGTCGGGCCCCAGCATTTT. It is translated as CASNLDSVGPQHF.